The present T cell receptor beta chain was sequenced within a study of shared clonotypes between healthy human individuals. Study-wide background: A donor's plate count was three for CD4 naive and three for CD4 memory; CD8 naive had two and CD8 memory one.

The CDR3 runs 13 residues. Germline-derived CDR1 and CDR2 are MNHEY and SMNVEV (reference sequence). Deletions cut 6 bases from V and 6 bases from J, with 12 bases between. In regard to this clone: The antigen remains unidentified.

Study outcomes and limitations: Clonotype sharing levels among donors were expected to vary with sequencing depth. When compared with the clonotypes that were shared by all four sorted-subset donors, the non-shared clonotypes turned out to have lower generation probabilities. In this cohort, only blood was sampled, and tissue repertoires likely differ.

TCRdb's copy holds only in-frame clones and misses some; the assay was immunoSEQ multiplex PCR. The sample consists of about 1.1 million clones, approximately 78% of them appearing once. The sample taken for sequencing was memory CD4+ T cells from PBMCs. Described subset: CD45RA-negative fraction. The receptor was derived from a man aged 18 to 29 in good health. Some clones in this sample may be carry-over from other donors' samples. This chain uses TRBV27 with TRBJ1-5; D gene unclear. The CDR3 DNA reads TGTGCCAGCAGCTCCACGCGTGGTCAGCCCCAGCATTTT. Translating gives CASSSTRGQPQHF.